This entry lists 10 T cell receptor beta chains sequenced from one sample in a study of regulatory T cells in long-lasting Graves disease. With iRepertoire HTBI primers and Arm-PCR of CDR3 regions, TCR beta libraries were built. TCRdb passed the multiplex PCR reads through MiXCR, listing each CDR3 protein once. Of roughly 610,000 distinct CDR3 sequences in the sample, around 17% were seen once. Time point in this sample: newly diagnosed GD, antithyroid drugs for less than 3 months. From RNA extracted from PBMCs, the TCR library was made. This sample also appeared in a second study, on T cells in Graves' hyperthyroidism and ophthalmopathy.

Sequences were derived from peripheral blood mononuclear cells (PBMCs), sampled at new diagnosis, from a patient treated with antithyroid drugs. These receptors were taken from a young woman with Graves disease.

This clonotype appeared many times. This chain joins TRBV20-1 and TRBJ1-5; 11 bases agree with TRBD1. CDR3 size: 13 residues. CDR1 and CDR2 from the germline V gene are DFQATT and SNEGSKA (reference sequence). J gave up 5 bases and V 3 bases, and 0 bases lay outside the gene matches. The CDR3: CSARGQGDQPQHF. In nucleotides, the CDR3 is TGCAGTGCTAGGGGACAGGGGGATCAGCCCCAGCATTTT.

This clonotype has a handful of counts. V is TRBV30 and J is TRBJ2-6, with 7 bases fitting TRBD1. The J segment lost 0 bases and the V segment lost 2 bases, leaving 4 bases of the junction unmatched. In germline, CDR1 is GTSNPN, CDR2 SVGIG (reference sequence). The CDR3 loop spans 16 amino acids. As DNA, the CDR3 is TGTGCCTGGAGTCGGGGACAGTTCTCTGGGGCCAACGTCCTGACTTTC. It translates to CAWSRGQFSGANVLTF.

This clonotype was found many times. The genes are TRBV28 and TRBJ2-7, with 7 bases identical to TRBD2. The germline V gene encodes CDR1 MDHEN and CDR2 SYDVKM. The CDR3 consists of 13 residues. V trimming: 6 bases; J trimming: 2 bases; junction bases outside the gene matches: 4. CDR3 DNA sequence: TGTGCCAGCAGGCCTAGCGGAGCCTACGAGCAGTACTTC. Amino acids: CASRPSGAYEQYF.

V is TRBV6-2 or TRBV6-3 and J is TRBJ2-5; perhaps TRBD1 as D (5 bases). V gave up 5 bases and J gave up 6 bases, with 19 bases separating them. CDR1 is MNHEY and CDR2 is SVGEGT in the germline V gene. The CDR3 covers 15 residues. CDR3 sequence reads: CASSEQRGLGQTQYF. The DNA for the CDR3 is TGTGCCAGCAGTGAACAAAGGGGTCTGGGGCAGACCCAGTACTTC.

The V and J genes are TRBV5-1 and TRBJ2-5; D perhaps matches TRBD1 (6 bases). The germline CDR1 and CDR2 sequences are SGHRS and YFSETQ. The CDR3 length is 13 residues. With 4 bases removed from V and 4 bases from J, the gap between germline ends came to 11 bases. The CDR3 reads CASSPGVTETQYF. The CDR3 coding sequence is TGCGCCAGCAGCCCAGGGGTCACAGAGACCCAGTACTTC.

This clonotype was counted at least ten times. V usage is TRBV29-1 and J usage is TRBJ2-1; TRBD1 or TRBD2 may be the D gene (6 bases each). Trimming removed 4 bases from V and 9 bases from J, with 19 bases in between. The CDR3 is made up of 14 amino acids. Germline V gives CDR1 SQVTM, CDR2 ANQGSEA. The CDR3 region is CSVADGSGAIEQFF. The CDR3 coding sequence is TGCAGCGTTGCCGACGGCTCGGGGGCCATTGAGCAGTTCTTC.

V and J are TRBV3-1 and TRBJ2-5, with 8 bases that match TRBD2. V lost 6 bases, J lost 3 bases, and 15 bases stayed unmatched. CDR3 length equals 17 residues. CDR1 and CDR2 from the germline V gene are LGHDT and YNNKEL (reference sequence). CDR3 DNA: TGTGCCAGCAGACCCCTCCGGGAGGGTATATTTGAAGAGACCCAGTACTTC. This sequence encodes CASRPLREGIFEETQYF.

This clonotype was observed a handful of times. CDR3 nucleotide sequence: TGTGCCAGCAGTTCCCCTTGGGGTACGCAGTATTTT. Its protein product is CASSSPWGTQYF. The chain recombines TRBV28 with TRBJ2-3; D is ambiguous. V dropped 4 bases and J dropped 8 bases, with 10 bases sitting between them. This CDR3 has 12 residues. Germline assignment: CDR1 MDHEN and CDR2 SYDVKM.

In this sample, this clonotype turned up a few times. The chain carries TRBV28 and TRBJ2-2; D gene unclear. V lost 5 bases, J lost 5 bases, and 24 bases lay in between. The CDR3 has 18 residues. CDR1 is MDHEN and CDR2 is SYDVKM in the germline V gene. CDR3 bases: TGTGCCAGCAGTCAATACCGGATCTTTTCAACTCATACCGGGGAGCTGTTTTTT. Translated: CASSQYRIFSTHTGELFF.

The chain links TRBV27 to TRBJ2-7; TRBD1 matches 7 bases. This CDR3 has 15 residues. V lost 4 bases to trimming and J lost 2 bases; unmatched junction nucleotides: 8. Germline V CDR1 and CDR2: MNHEY, SMNVEV (reference sequence). The chain's CDR3 is CASSSLGGQTYEQYF. DNA for the CDR3: TGTGCCAGCAGTTCCCTTGGGGGACAGACCTACGAGCAGTACTTC.